The present T cell receptor beta chain was sequenced within a study of T cell responses to AZD1222 COVID-19 vaccine. Study conclusions and caveats: The reported proportion of spike-specific TCRs targeting unmutated variant regions was nearly half. Increased Spike-specific TCR breadth and depth were observed after two AZD1222 doses. There were mostly white British donors and more females than males, and clonal diversity was possibly underestimated.

A note on this clone: The target antigen is unknown.

Samples with a second dose at about 4 or about 12 weeks were pooled together. TCRdb's table, derived via immunoSEQ multiplex PCR, lists solely in-frame clones and lacks some. The sample carries roughly 150,000 clones, less than 95% recorded once. The trim removed 6 bases at V and 2 bases at J, leaving 7 bases unmatched. This CDR3 spans 14 amino acids. CDR1 is KGHSH and CDR2 is LQKENI in the germline V gene. This TCR derives from an adult who received the AZD1222 COVID-19 vaccine. The starting material was peripheral blood, obtained 28 days after the second AZD1222 dose. The V and J genes are TRBV18 and TRBJ2-7; TRBD1 matches at 7 bases. The CDR3 nucleotides are TGTGCCAGCTCCCTGGGACAGTCAACCTACGAGCAGTACTTC. Its translation: CASSLGQSTYEQYF. Full variable domain (rest looked up from reference TRBV18 and TRBJ2-7): NAGVMQNPRHLVRRRGQEARLRCSPMKGHSHVYWYRQLPEEGLKFMVYLQKENIIDESGMPKERFSAEFPKEGPSILRIQQVVRGDSAAYFCASSLGQSTYEQYFGPGTRLTVT.